The sequence of this T cell receptor (beta chain) was determined in a study of early T cells in non-severe SARS-CoV-2 infection. Across the study: It was bulk RNA from unsorted whole blood that was sequenced, and the chains were unpaired.

This clonotype was counted many times. Each cDNA molecule carried a unique molecular identifier. TCRdb reprocessed the 5' RACE reads via MiXCR and lists one record per CDR3 protein. This sample yields roughly 29,000 distinct CDR3 sequences, of which about 3% are seen a single time; approximately 0.72% belongs to the top ten. The receptor was isolated from an adult who was a healthcare worker with PCR-confirmed SARS-CoV-2 infection or an uninfected control (not recorded which). The specimen was whole blood.

CDR3 bases: TGCAGTGCTAGTCCTGTGAACACTGAAGCTTTCTTT. It yields the protein CSASPVNTEAFF. The V call is TRBV20-1, the J call TRBJ1-1; D is uncertain. The CDR3 sequence is 12 residues long. Germline CDR1 DFQATT, CDR2 SNEGSKA (reference sequence). V lost 3 bases, J lost 0 bases, and 5 bases lay in between.